This TCR beta chain is from a study of neurological immune-mediated disorders. Via MiXCR, TCRdb re-called the 5' RACE reads, giving one row per CDR3 protein. Of some 60,000 distinct CDR3 sequences listed, 9.7% were seen once; the top ten hold under 15%. This clonotype was picked up a small number of times. A much larger clone differs by one base, so this may be a read error. Per the germline V gene, CDR1 is SGHTA and CDR2 is FQGTGA. The CDR3 consists of 14 residues. The time point denotes: longitudinal time-point 2. The chain links TRBV7-3 to TRBJ1-1, with a tentative D call TRBD1 (6 bases). This receptor was taken from a man aged 25 to 45 in good health. The sequencing input was PBMCs. CDR3 in DNA: TGTGTCAGCAGCTCCGGACAGCTCAACACTGAAGCTTTCTTT. Amino acid sequence: CVSSSGQLNTEAFF. Using reference TRBV7-3 and TRBJ1-1 for the parts outside the CDR3, the full variable domain is GAGVSQTPSNKVTEKGKYVELRCDPISGHTALYWYRQSLGQGPEFLIYFQGTGAADDSGLPNDRFFAVRPEGSVSTLKIQRTERGDSAVYLCVSSSGQLNTEAFFGQGTRLTVV.